The 20 T cell receptor beta chains below all came from one sample that was sequenced in a study of Ad26.COV2.S vaccination and SARS-CoV-2 variants. Produced via immunoSEQ multiplex PCR; TCRdb's table is partial and in-frame only. The sample includes under 150,000 clones, 75% to 90% seen only once; the top ten take around 5%. The sequenced sample was peripheral blood, obtained after recovery from COVID-19. These receptors came from a human donor who had recovered from COVID-19.

The chain is built from TRBV6-2 or TRBV6-3 and TRBJ2-1; 8 bases match TRBD1. This CDR3 comprises 15 residues. J lost 3 bases, V lost 4 bases, and 5 bases had no gene match. Germline assignment: CDR1 MNHEY and CDR2 SVGEGT. In nucleotides, the CDR3 is TGTGCCAGCAGTTCCGGGACAGGATTCTACAATGAGCAGTTCTTC. Translation gives CASSSGTGFYNEQFF.

V gene TRBV4-3 combines with J gene TRBJ2-7, with no clear D. Trimming took 1 base from V and 3 from J, leaving 7 bases between them. Germline values: CDR1 LGHNA, CDR2 YSLEER. CDR3 size: 13 residues. The CDR3 sequence: CASSQGFNYEQYF. In DNA, the CDR3 is TGCGCCAGCAGCCAAGGATTCAACTACGAGCAGTACTTC.

V usage is TRBV28 and J usage is TRBJ1-5; 7 bases agree with TRBD1. After removal of 4 bases from V and 7 bases from J, the junction contained 7 bases not matched to a gene. The CDR3 runs 14 residues. Looked up from germline, CDR1 is MDHEN and CDR2 is SYDVKM. The CDR3 coding sequence is TGTGCCAGCAGTTCCAGGGGGGGGGCACAGCCCCAGCATTTT. Protein sequence: CASSSRGGAQPQHF.

The V and J genes are TRBV7-9 and TRBJ2-5, with TRBD2 matching over 13 bases. Looked up from germline, CDR1 is SEHNR and CDR2 is FQNEAQ (reference sequence). V lost 6 bases and J lost 5; bases outside the gene matches: 9. The length of the CDR3 is 16 residues. CDR3 sequence: CASRLAGGPIYETQYF. DNA of the CDR3: TGTGCCAGCAGACTAGCGGGGGGGCCGATCTACGAGACCCAGTACTTC.

The gene calls are TRBV4-3 and TRBJ2-7, with a tentative D call TRBD1 (5 bases). The CDR3 totals 14 residues. V gave up 0 bases and J gave up 1 base, with 7 bases separating them. The germline CDR1 and CDR2 sequences are LGHNA and YSLEER. The CDR3, as DNA: TGCGCCAGCAGCCAAGATAAGGGGTCCTACGAGCAGTACTTC. This translates into CASSQDKGSYEQYF.

The count of this clone is one. The chain has TRBV5-6 and TRBJ2-7; D remains ambiguous. Trimming pared 2 bases from V and 6 bases from J, leaving 12 bases between. Germline V gives CDR1 SGHDT, CDR2 YYEEEE. This CDR3 contains 13 residues. CDR3 region: CASSLTPLGEQYF. CDR3 DNA: TGTGCCAGCAGCTTAACACCTCTCGGCGAGCAGTACTTC.

This clone appeared a few times. CDR3 nucleotide sequence: TGTGCCAGCAGCTTGGCAGGCGGGACAGGGGATCTCGAGCAGTACTTC. Protein product: CASSLAGGTGDLEQYF. This chain joins TRBV5-4 and TRBJ2-7; 10 bases are a match to TRBD1. The ends lost 0 bases at V and 6 bases at J; junction bases unmatched: 9. The CDR3 sequence is 16 residues long. The germline CDR1 and CDR2 sequences are SGHNT and YYREEE (reference sequence).

The V gene is TRBV6-7, the J gene TRBJ1-4; D uncertain. TRBV6-7 is an open reading frame, and its role is uncertain. This CDR3 comprises 19 residues. The CDR3 sequence: CAPFTLPLRPRGYNEKLFF. CDR3 bases: TGTGCTCCTTTCACTCTCCCCTTACGGCCCCGGGGTTATAATGAAAAACTGTTTTTT.

The rearrangement links TRBV27 to TRBJ1-2; 10 nucleotides agree with TRBD1. J gave up 3 bases and V 2 bases, and 3 bases lay outside the gene matches. The CDR3 spans 15 residues. Germline V CDR1 and CDR2: MNHEY, SMNVEV (reference sequence). The CDR3 is CASSLTGTGDYGYTF. For the CDR3, the DNA is TGTGCCAGCAGTTTAACGGGGACAGGGGACTATGGCTACACCTTC.

A single count supports this clone. The rearrangement uses TRBV6-5 and TRBJ1-3; 7 bases map to TRBD1. J lost 4 bases, V lost 6 bases, and 6 bases had no gene match. The CDR3 runs 14 residues. The V gene's germline CDR1 is MNHEY and CDR2 SVGAGI. For the CDR3, the DNA is TGTGCCAGCAGACGCGGGACAGCCGGAAACACCATATATTTT. Translating gives CASRRGTAGNTIYF.

J is TRBJ2-3 and V is TRBV28, with 8 bases fitting TRBD2. Losses at the gene ends were 3 bases for V and 10 bases for J; bases not matched to a gene: 18. Germline V gene data show CDR1 as MDHEN and CDR2 as SYDVKM. This CDR3 is built from 17 residues. The CDR3 DNA reads TGTGCCAGCAGTTTGGATCGAGGAGGACTAGCAGCTGGGGCGCAGTATTTT. It codes for CASSLDRGGLAAGAQYF.

The chain employs TRBV28 and TRBJ1-5; D perhaps matches TRBD1 (6 bases). Trimming shortened V by 8 bases and J by 0 bases, and 20 bases separated the two germline ends. In germline, CDR1 is MDHEN, CDR2 SYDVKM. There are 17 residues in the CDR3. The DNA of the CDR3 is TGTGCCAGCGGCGCCGGGACAACCCCCTATAGCAATCAGCCCCAGCATTTT. This codes for CASGAGTTPYSNQPQHF.

In this sample, this clone turned up a few times. V gene TRBV5-1 combines with J gene TRBJ1-1, with a tentative D call TRBD1 (6 bases). V was shortened by 4 bases and J by 6 bases, with 19 bases between the two germline ends. Germline V gene lookup returns CDR1 SGHRS and CDR2 YFSETQ. The CDR3 runs 15 residues. CDR3 region: CASSLQGSAGAEAFF. The CDR3 DNA is TGCGCCAGCAGCCTACAGGGATCCGCCGGCGCTGAAGCTTTCTTT. The variable domain in full, completed from reference TRBV5-1 and TRBJ1-1, reads KAGVTQTPRYLIKTRGQQVTLSCSPISGHRSVSWYQQTPGQGLQFLFEYFSETQRNKGNFPGRFSGRQFSNSRSEMNVSTLELGDSALYLCASSLQGSAGAEAFFGQGTRLTVV.

The V and J genes are TRBV19 and TRBJ2-3; D gene uncertain. Per the germline V gene, CDR1 is LNHDA and CDR2 is SQIVND (reference sequence). Trimming shortened V by 7 bases and J by 10 bases, and 12 bases separated the two germline ends. The CDR3 is made up of 11 amino acids. The CDR3: CASNGRGSQYF. DNA for the CDR3: TGTGCCAGTAACGGGCGCGGTTCGCAGTATTTT.

The chain employs TRBV3-1 (or the pseudogene TRBV3-2) and TRBJ1-4, with no clear D. The CDR3 covers 14 residues. Deletions cut 3 bases from V and 4 bases from J, with 9 bases between. The germline V gene has CDR1 LGHDT and CDR2 YNNKEL (reference sequence). The CDR3 DNA reads as TGTGCCAGCAGCCATCTCGGTAATAATGAAAAACTGTTTTTT. Translation: CASSHLGNNEKLFF.

The chain couples TRBV5-1 to TRBJ2-3; D unresolved. The CDR3 consists of 13 residues. Germline V gene data show CDR1 as SGHRS and CDR2 as YFSETQ. V lost 3 bases and J 1 base, leaving 6 bases between the germline ends. CDR3 region: CASSYTGTDTQYF. CDR3 DNA sequence: TGCGCCAGCAGCTATACAGGCACAGATACGCAGTATTTT.

CDR3 region: CASSPTGGESSYNSPLHF. The CDR3 nucleotides are TGTGCCAGCAGCCCCACAGGGGGCGAGAGCTCCTATAATTCACCCCTCCACTTT. This sequence joins TRBV28 and TRBJ1-6; TRBD1 aligns across 9 bases. Germline values: CDR1 MDHEN, CDR2 SYDVKM. Unmatched junction bases numbered 9, after V lost 6 bases and J lost 0 bases. This CDR3 is 18 amino acids long.

V is TRBV27 and J is TRBJ2-3; 11 positions match TRBD2. The CDR3 consists of 15 residues. Trimming at V came to 1 base and at J to 4 bases, leaving 1 base not matched to a gene. The germline V gene has CDR1 MNHEY and CDR2 SMNVEV (reference sequence). CDR3 protein: CASSLLAGGPDTQYF. In DNA form, the CDR3 reads TGTGCCAGCAGTTTATTAGCGGGGGGGCCAGATACGCAGTATTTT.

This chain joins TRBV6-2 or TRBV6-3 and TRBJ1-2; the D is unclear. The CDR3 length is 11 residues. V lost 2 bases and J 5 bases, leaving 3 bases between the germline ends. CDR1 MNHEY and CDR2 SVGEGT come from the germline V gene. CDR3 loop: CASSYAYGYTF. The CDR3, as DNA: TGTGCCAGCAGTTACGCATATGGCTACACCTTC.

The gene calls are TRBV5-1 and TRBJ2-3, with TRBD2 matching over 11 bases. The CDR3 sequence is 17 residues long. Unmatched junction bases numbered 6, after V lost 2 bases and J lost 1 base. Germline CDR1 reads SGHRS; CDR2 reads YFSETQ. CDR3 residues: CASSFTSGGPGTDTQYF. The DNA for the CDR3 is TGCGCCAGCAGCTTCACTAGCGGGGGCCCCGGCACAGATACGCAGTATTTT.